The present TCR beta chain was sequenced within a study of monozygotic twins with inflammatory bowel disease. The CDR3 contains 16 residues. After re-calling the 5' RACE reads, TCRdb lists one entry per CDR3 protein, DNA absent. The listing records more than 100,000 distinct CDR3 sequences. Note on this clonotype: Its antigen is as yet unknown.

The study, taken as a whole, reports: No repertoire similarity difference was seen between concordant and discordant twins; power was possibly limited. A distinction between different T cell subtypes was not possible.

The blood volume drawn from each donor was 2 to 3 ml. This TCR derives from a human donor with ulcerative colitis or Crohn's disease, or a healthy co-twin of an affected twin (not recorded which). Sample: blood. V usage is TRBV23-1 and J usage is TRBJ2-1; with no DNA, the TCRdb D assignment of TRBD2 cannot be verified. TRBV23-1 is annotated as an ORF whose role is uncertain. This CDR3 reads CASSPWTSGSINEQFF.